This TCR beta chain emerged from a study of blood T cell repertoires in COVID-19. With V trimmed by 5 bases and J by 4 bases, 9 bases remained unmatched. This CDR3 has 15 amino acids. The V gene's germline CDR1 is LGHDT and CDR2 YNNKEL (reference sequence). Sequencing was performed with immunoSEQ multiplex PCR; in TCRdb, only in-frame clones are kept and a portion is missing. The table has about 110,000 clones, roughly 85% seen once; the top ten hold 16%. What was sequenced was peripheral blood. This TCR was sampled from a woman at least 80 years old with active or convalescent COVID-19. The genes are TRBV3-1 (or the pseudogene TRBV3-2) and TRBJ2-3; 7 nucleotides line up with TRBD2. The CDR3 reads CASSFRLARADTQYF. The CDR3 DNA is TGTGCCAGCAGCTTCCGACTAGCTAGAGCAGATACGCAGTATTTT.